Each of the 13 T cell receptor beta chains below was sequenced from the same sample in a study of blood T cell repertoires in COVID-19. TCRdb's copy holds only in-frame clones and misses some; the assay was immunoSEQ multiplex PCR. The sample yields almost 250,000 clones, more than 85% seen once. What was sequenced was PBMCs or T cells enriched from blood (not recorded which). All receptors derive from a woman in her 30s who had recovered from COVID-19.

The V gene is TRBV4-3, the J gene TRBJ1-1; 11 bases are a match to TRBD1. V gave up 2 bases and J gave up 5 bases; unmatched junction bases: 10. The CDR3 runs to 17 residues. CDR1 and CDR2 from the germline V gene are LGHNA and YSLEER. CDR3 region: CASSQPRDRGIHTEAFF. CDR3 DNA sequence: TGCGCCAGCAGCCAACCCCGGGACAGGGGGATTCATACTGAAGCTTTCTTT.

The gene calls are TRBV2 and TRBJ1-4; D call uncertain. V was clipped by 7 bases and J by 7 bases, with 13 bases between them. Germline V gives CDR1 SNHLY, CDR2 FYNNEI. The CDR3 consists of 13 residues. Here the CDR3 reads CASNRGPLEKLFF. The CDR3 DNA is TGTGCCAGCAACCGGGGTCCTCTTGAAAAACTGTTTTTT.

The table lists this clone with a few counts. V usage is TRBV7-2 and J usage is TRBJ1-6; TRBD1 matches 10 bases. V was clipped by 5 bases and J by 10 bases; unmatched bases: 8. Per germline, CDR1 SGHTA and CDR2 FQGNSA. The CDR3 consists of 15 residues. CDR3 nucleotide sequence: TGTGCCAGCAGCCTGGGACAGGGGTTCCCATCACCCCTCCACTTT. Translated: CASSLGQGFPSPLHF.

The J gene is TRBJ1-1, the V gene TRBV19; unclear D gene. This CDR3 has 13 residues. Germline CDR1 is LNHDA and CDR2 is SQIVND (reference sequence). The V and J ends lost 10 bases and 1 base respectively, with 13 bases between them. The chain's CDR3 is CATSGVANTEAFF. The CDR3 DNA is TGTGCCACCTCGGGAGTAGCGAACACTGAAGCTTTCTTT.

The chain combines TRBV15 with TRBJ2-5, with 14 nucleotides matching TRBD2. There are 16 residues in the CDR3. Germline V lookup: CDR1 LNHNV, CDR2 YYDKDF (reference sequence). Unmatched junction bases numbered 8, after V lost 6 bases and J lost 5 bases. The CDR3: CATRGRGLAGAETQYF. CDR3 DNA: TGTGCCACCAGGGGGAGGGGACTAGCGGGAGCGGAGACCCAGTACTTC.

The chain couples TRBV7-9 to TRBJ2-5; 8 bases map to TRBD2. V shed 3 bases and J 5 bases; nucleotides not matched to a gene: 2. CDR3 length equals 13 residues. Germline values: CDR1 SEHNR, CDR2 FQNEAQ (reference sequence). CDR3 nucleotides: TGTGCCAGCAGCTTCTCGGGAGGGGAGACCCAGTACTTC. Its protein product is CASSFSGGETQYF.

The rearrangement links TRBV19 to TRBJ1-6; no clear D gene. The V gene's germline CDR1 is LNHDA and CDR2 SQIVND (reference sequence). V was shortened by 5 bases and J by 9 bases, with 11 bases between the two germline ends. The CDR3 spans 13 residues. The CDR3 coding sequence is TGTGCCAGTAGTGATGTTCGAGGTTCACCCCTCCACTTT. Translation: CASSDVRGSPLHF.

Concerning this clone: Other DNA sequences of this sample code for an identical CDR3. The chain employs TRBV28 and TRBJ1-5; perhaps TRBD1 as D (5 bases). The CDR3 spans 15 residues. With 1 base removed from V and 6 bases from J, the gap between germline ends came to 13 bases. The germline V gene encodes CDR1 MDHEN and CDR2 SYDVKM. This chain's CDR3 is CASSLLGQGSQPQHF. In nucleotides, the CDR3 is TGTGCCAGCAGTTTATTAGGGCAGGGCAGTCAGCCCCAGCATTTT.

This chain joins TRBV6-6 and TRBJ2-6, with D possibly TRBD1 on 6 matching bases. CDR1 and CDR2 from the germline V gene are MNHNY and SVGAGI (reference sequence). Between the trimmed V and J ends, which lost 6 bases and 3 bases, there was a span of 12 bases. The CDR3 totals 15 residues. The CDR3 DNA reads as TGTGCCAGCAGCCCCAGGGGATTTGGGGCCAACGTCCTGACTTTC. Its translation is CASSPRGFGANVLTF.

The chain combines TRBV5-1 with TRBJ1-1; 7 nucleotides align to TRBD1. Germline trimming cut 6 bases from V and 2 bases from J; bases unmatched to any gene: 4. Germline V gives CDR1 SGHRS, CDR2 YFSETQ. This CDR3 is built from 13 residues. In DNA form, the CDR3 reads TGCGCCAGCACCCGGGACAGTAACACTGAAGCTTTCTTT. Residues: CASTRDSNTEAFF.

This chain connects TRBV3-1 (or the pseudogene TRBV3-2) to TRBJ1-1; no clear D. The length of the CDR3 is 18 residues. V shed 6 bases and J shed 0 bases, with 23 bases lying between them. Per the germline V gene, CDR1 is LGHDT and CDR2 is YNNKEL (reference sequence). CDR3 DNA sequence: TGTGCCAGCAGTTTAGGACTCCCAGAGAGGAACATGAACACTGAAGCTTTCTTT. Translating gives CASSLGLPERNMNTEAFF.

The chain links TRBV7-2 to TRBJ1-1; 7 bases are a match to TRBD1. With 2 bases clipped from V and 0 bases from J, the junction kept 15 bases outside the gene matches. Germline V gene lookup returns CDR1 SGHTA and CDR2 FQGNSA. There are 19 residues in the CDR3. CDR3 sequence reads: CASSLPLPAEDRMNTEAFF. The CDR3 DNA is TGTGCCAGCAGCTTACCCCTCCCGGCGGAGGACAGGATGAACACTGAAGCTTTCTTT. The full variable domain, with the rest looked up from reference TRBV7-2 and TRBJ1-1, is GAGVSQSPSNKVTEKGKDVELRCDPISGHTALYWYRQSLGQGLEFLIYFQGNSAPDKSGLPSDRFSAERTGGSVSTLTIQRTQQEDSAVYLCASSLPLPAEDRMNTEAFFGQGTRLTVV.

The chain couples TRBV5-1 to TRBJ1-1; D unclear. The V gene's germline CDR1 is SGHRS and CDR2 YFSETQ. Trimming took 6 bases from V and 0 from J, leaving 15 bases between them. This CDR3 spans 15 amino acids. The CDR3 sequence: CASKSTAVVNTEAFF. CDR3 DNA: TGCGCCAGCAAGTCTACGGCGGTTGTGAACACTGAAGCTTTCTTT.